A selection of T cell receptor beta chains follows, all from one sample in a study of blood T cell repertoires in COVID-19. TCRdb keeps only in-frame clones here, not all; method: immunoSEQ multiplex PCR. The table shows 87,000 or so clones, with about nine tenths occurring only once. Sequenced: peripheral blood. Receptor source: a woman over 75 with acute or convalescent COVID-19. Both conserved end residues are part of each CDR3. Fields, in order: V gene, D gene, J gene, clone size, CDR3 protein, CDR3 DNA. The D gene is left open where the match is weak. Only some rows state a clone size, as once, few, many or a class for expanded clones.

v_gene: TRBV30; d_gene: .; j_gene: TRBJ2-5; abundance: .; CDR3aa: CASGWEAGGTQYF; CDR3nt: TGTGCCTCGGGCTGGGAGGCTGGTGGGACCCAGTACTTC
v_gene: TRBV5-8; d_gene: TRBD2; j_gene: TRBJ2-5; abundance: .; CDR3aa: CASSLGLAGGPETQYF; CDR3nt: TGTGCCAGCAGCTTGGGACTAGCGGGAGGGCCCGAGACCCAGTACTTC
v_gene: TRBV5-1; d_gene: .; j_gene: TRBJ2-1; abundance: .; CDR3aa: CASSLANNEQFF; CDR3nt: TGCGCCAGCAGCTTGGCAAACAATGAGCAGTTCTTC
v_gene: TRBV6-5; d_gene: .; j_gene: TRBJ1-4; abundance: .; CDR3aa: CASRGTGGRQLFF; CDR3nt: TGTGCCAGCAGGGGAACTGGAGGGAGGCAACTGTTTTTT
v_gene: TRBV7-2; d_gene: TRBD2; j_gene: TRBJ2-5; abundance: .; CDR3aa: CASSSGTRGETQYF; CDR3nt: TGTGCCAGCAGCTCCGGGACTAGAGGGGAGACCCAGTACTTC
v_gene: TRBV3-1/TRBV3-2; d_gene: TRBD2; j_gene: TRBJ2-3; abundance: .; CDR3aa: CASSQGTSGSWDTQYF; CDR3nt: TGTGCCAGCAGCCAAGGGACTAGCGGGAGTTGGGATACGCAGTATTTT
v_gene: TRBV7-9; d_gene: .; j_gene: TRBJ2-1; abundance: .; CDR3aa: CASTAAGTRHEQFF; CDR3nt: TGTGCCAGCACCGCGGCGGGCACTCGGCATGAGCAGTTCTTC
v_gene: TRBV11-2; d_gene: .; j_gene: TRBJ2-1; abundance: .; CDR3aa: CASSLDPSGFSYNEQFF; CDR3nt: TGTGCCAGCAGCTTAGACCCCTCAGGGTTCTCCTACAATGAGCAGTTCTTC
v_gene: TRBV4-2; d_gene: .; j_gene: TRBJ1-5; abundance: .; CDR3aa: CASPRMGPDSNQPQHF; CDR3nt: TGTGCCAGCCCCAGGATGGGGCCCGATAGCAATCAGCCCCAGCATTTT
v_gene: TRBV10-3; d_gene: TRBD2; j_gene: TRBJ2-7; abundance: .; CDR3aa: CAISDQAGGSYEQYF; CDR3nt: TGTGCCATCAGTGATCAAGCGGGGGGCTCCTACGAGCAGTACTTC
v_gene: TRBV27; d_gene: TRBD1; j_gene: TRBJ2-7; abundance: .; CDR3aa: CASSLMGQTYEQYF; CDR3nt: TGTGCCAGCAGCCTTATGGGACAGACCTACGAGCAGTACTTC
v_gene: TRBV18; d_gene: TRBD2; j_gene: TRBJ2-2; abundance: .; CDR3aa: CASSPGLAERVF; CDR3nt: TGTGCCAGCTCACCGGGACTAGCGGAGCGGGTTTTT
v_gene: TRBV15; d_gene: TRBD2; j_gene: TRBJ2-1; abundance: .; CDR3aa: CATSRERSGRPNEQFF; CDR3nt: TGTGCCACCAGCAGAGAAAGGAGCGGGAGGCCTAATGAGCAGTTCTTC
v_gene: TRBV9; d_gene: TRBD2; j_gene: TRBJ2-5; abundance: .; CDR3aa: CASSETSGGQTQYF; CDR3nt: TGTGCCAGCAGCGAAACTAGCGGGGGGCAGACCCAGTACTTC
v_gene: TRBV15; d_gene: TRBD1; j_gene: TRBJ2-5; abundance: .; CDR3aa: CATSGTGRPQETQYF; CDR3nt: TGTGCCACCAGCGGGACAGGGAGGCCCCAAGAGACCCAGTACTTC
v_gene: TRBV7-9; d_gene: TRBD1; j_gene: TRBJ2-3; abundance: .; CDR3aa: CASSLATGLTDTQYF; CDR3nt: TGTGCCAGCAGCTTAGCGACAGGGCTCACAGATACGCAGTATTTT
v_gene: TRBV5-5; d_gene: TRBD1; j_gene: TRBJ1-6; abundance: few; CDR3aa: CASSFRTGGNSPLHF; CDR3nt: TGTGCCAGCAGCTTCAGAACAGGGGGCAACTCACCCCTCCACTTT
v_gene: TRBV11-1; d_gene: .; j_gene: TRBJ2-2; abundance: .; CDR3aa: CASSWGTTNTGELFF; CDR3nt: TGTGCCAGCAGTTGGGGGACAACGAACACCGGGGAGCTGTTTTTT
v_gene: TRBV29-1; d_gene: .; j_gene: TRBJ2-3; abundance: .; CDR3aa: CSVVLPPSTDTQYF; CDR3nt: TGCAGCGTTGTACTACCTCCCAGCACAGATACGCAGTATTTT
v_gene: TRBV7-6; d_gene: TRBD1; j_gene: TRBJ2-7; abundance: .; CDR3aa: CASSLVGTGVYEQYF; CDR3nt: TGTGCCAGCAGCCTTGTGGGGACAGGGGTGTACGAGCAGTACTTC
v_gene: TRBV5-8; d_gene: .; j_gene: TRBJ2-1; abundance: .; CDR3aa: CASSTGRSSYNEQFF; CDR3nt: TGTGCCAGCAGCACAGGACGGAGCTCCTACAATGAGCAGTTCTTC
v_gene: TRBV19; d_gene: .; j_gene: TRBJ1-6; abundance: .; CDR3aa: CASSIAGGASSPLHF; CDR3nt: TGTGCCAGTAGTATAGCGGGGGGCGCCTCCTCACCCCTCCACTTT
v_gene: TRBV19; d_gene: TRBD1; j_gene: TRBJ1-5; abundance: .; CDR3aa: CASSTPTHRTGSPLYSNQPQHF; CDR3nt: TGTGCCAGTAGTACCCCTACCCACCGGACAGGGTCGCCGCTTTATAGCAATCAGCCCCAGCATTTT
v_gene: TRBV12-2; d_gene: .; j_gene: TRBJ2-3; abundance: .; CDR3aa: CASRSGPPGLRPYDTQYF; CDR3nt: TGTGCAAGTCGCTCAGGCCCCCCGGGACTTCGTCCATACGATACGCAGTATTTT
v_gene: TRBV4-3; d_gene: .; j_gene: TRBJ2-7; abundance: .; CDR3aa: CASSQTGGFYEQYF; CDR3nt: TGCGCCAGCAGCCAAACAGGTGGGTTCTACGAGCAGTACTTC
v_gene: TRBV6-5; d_gene: TRBD1; j_gene: TRBJ1-1; abundance: .; CDR3aa: CASSPGTAEAFF; CDR3nt: TGTGCCAGCAGTCCCGGGACAGCTGAAGCTTTCTTT
v_gene: TRBV6-1; d_gene: TRBD2; j_gene: TRBJ2-1; abundance: .; CDR3aa: CASSEDGGRVNEQFF; CDR3nt: TGTGCCAGCAGTGAAGATGGCGGGAGGGTCAATGAGCAGTTCTTC
v_gene: TRBV30; d_gene: TRBD1; j_gene: TRBJ2-7; abundance: .; CDR3aa: CAWSASPGQGIYEQYF; CDR3nt: TGTGCCTGGAGCGCTTCACCGGGACAGGGCATCTACGAGCAGTACTTC
v_gene: TRBV6-2/TRBV6-3; d_gene: TRBD1; j_gene: TRBJ1-5; abundance: .; CDR3aa: CASSYPSGAGGRSNQPQHF; CDR3nt: TGTGCCAGCAGTTACCCTAGCGGGGCAGGGGGCAGGAGCAATCAGCCCCAGCATTTT
v_gene: TRBV10-1; d_gene: TRBD1; j_gene: TRBJ2-2; abundance: .; CDR3aa: CASVFRDRNPGELFF; CDR3nt: TGCGCCAGCGTCTTCCGGGACAGGAACCCCGGGGAGCTGTTTTTT
v_gene: TRBV19; d_gene: .; j_gene: TRBJ1-2; abundance: few; CDR3aa: CASSIPTGDNYGYTF; CDR3nt: TGTGCCAGTAGTATTCCGACAGGAGATAACTATGGCTACACCTTC
v_gene: TRBV2; d_gene: TRBD1; j_gene: TRBJ2-5; abundance: few; CDR3aa: CASIGQGSETQYF; CDR3nt: TGTGCCAGCATAGGACAGGGGTCGGAGACCCAGTACTTC
v_gene: TRBV7-3; d_gene: .; j_gene: TRBJ2-1; abundance: .; CDR3aa: CASSLTRDNEQFF; CDR3nt: TGTGCCAGCAGCCTAACGAGGGACAATGAGCAGTTCTTC
v_gene: TRBV19; d_gene: TRBD1; j_gene: TRBJ1-1; abundance: .; CDR3aa: CASSTKTGATEAFF; CDR3nt: TGTGCCAGTAGTACTAAGACAGGGGCTACTGAAGCTTTCTTT
v_gene: TRBV18; d_gene: .; j_gene: TRBJ2-7; abundance: .; CDR3aa: CASSPQRASYEQYF; CDR3nt: TGTGCCAGCTCACCACAGCGGGCAAGCTACGAGCAGTACTTC
v_gene: TRBV5-4; d_gene: TRBD1; j_gene: TRBJ2-5; abundance: .; CDR3aa: CASSLATGGRETQYF; CDR3nt: TGTGCCAGCAGCTTGGCGACAGGGGGCAGGGAGACCCAGTACTTC
v_gene: TRBV10-3; d_gene: .; j_gene: TRBJ1-4; abundance: few; CDR3aa: CATSWASHEKLFF; CDR3nt: TGTGCCACCAGCTGGGCGTCCCATGAAAAACTGTTTTTT
v_gene: TRBV5-6; d_gene: TRBD1; j_gene: TRBJ2-3; abundance: .; CDR3aa: CASSLVPGQGTDTQYF; CDR3nt: TGTGCCAGCAGCTTGGTCCCGGGACAGGGCACAGATACGCAGTATTTT
v_gene: TRBV7-3; d_gene: TRBD1; j_gene: TRBJ2-3; abundance: .; CDR3aa: CASSPDRGRLGTDTQYF; CDR3nt: TGTGCCAGCAGCCCCGACAGGGGGCGCCTTGGCACAGATACGCAGTATTTT
v_gene: TRBV18; d_gene: .; j_gene: TRBJ2-1; abundance: few; CDR3aa: CASSPPSSDNEQFF; CDR3nt: TGTGCCAGCTCACCACCCTCTTCCGACAATGAGCAGTTCTTC